This T cell receptor (beta chain) was recorded in a study of CD8 T cells in ankylosing spondylitis. Study results and caveats: Seemingly distinctive of ankylosing spondylitis blood was a TCR beta motif formed by eight highly homologous variants. Some motif variants were previously reported in reactive arthritis synovial fluid and blood. Reportedly, disease-linked clones are significantly enriched in ankylosing spondylitis patients' matched synovial fluid. Disease-linked clones, CD8+, were relatively rare in peripheral blood.

In regard to this clonotype: The target antigen is unknown.

In making TCR beta libraries, quantitative 5'-RACE with molecular barcodes was used. A single record per CDR3 protein comes from TCRdb applying MiXCR to the 5' RACE reads. Of 200,000 to 250,000 distinct CDR3 sequences in the sample, approximately 20% are singletons; the top ten hold 40% to 50%. The sequenced sample was blood, either unsorted or a sorted T cell fraction (not recorded which). This receptor was identified in a male donor with ankylosing spondylitis.

The CDR3 spells CSGLAPLQETQYF. Here the CDR3 DNA reads TGCAGCGGCCTAGCGCCCCTCCAAGAGACCCAGTACTTC. The rearrangement uses TRBV29-1 and TRBJ2-5, with D maybe TRBD2 (6 bases). Between the trimmed V and J ends, which lost 7 bases and 1 base, there was a span of 13 bases. The CDR3 runs to 13 residues. The germline gives CDR1 SQVTM, CDR2 ANQGSEA.